This T cell receptor (beta chain) was sequenced in a study of blood T cell repertoires in COVID-19. At the level of the study: COVID-19 samples, acute and convalescent, were from the United States, Italy and Spain.

Source study methods: Reference gene primer amplification gave nucleated cell count estimates. Sequenced by immunoSEQ multiplex PCR; TCRdb stores in-frame clones only, minus some. V, J and clone size reflect that table, while D and trimming were determined from the DNA. The sample records approximately 110,000 clones, roughly 90% being singletons. The CDR3 runs 14 residues. The J segment lost 7 bases and the V segment lost 1 base, leaving 0 bases of the junction unmatched. Per germline, CDR1 SGHDN and CDR2 FVKESK. Seattle-derived patients entered the study during active infection and were followed longitudinally.

The rearrangement links TRBV14 to TRBJ2-5, with 13 bases that match TRBD2. This TCR came from a man in his fifties or sixties with COVID-19, enrolled during active disease. The sample comprised peripheral blood. The CDR3 nucleotides are TGTGCCAGCAGCCAAGGACTAGCGGGAGGGACCCAGTACTTC. Amino acid sequence: CASSQGLAGGTQYF.